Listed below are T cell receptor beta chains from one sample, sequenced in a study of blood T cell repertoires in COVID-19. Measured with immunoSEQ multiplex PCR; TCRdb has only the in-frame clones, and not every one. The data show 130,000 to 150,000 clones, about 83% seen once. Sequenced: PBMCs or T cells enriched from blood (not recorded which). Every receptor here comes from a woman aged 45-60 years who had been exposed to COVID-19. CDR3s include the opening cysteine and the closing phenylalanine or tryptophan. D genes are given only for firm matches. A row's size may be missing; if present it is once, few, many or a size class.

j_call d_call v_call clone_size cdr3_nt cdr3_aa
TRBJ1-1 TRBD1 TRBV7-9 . TGTGCCAGCAGCTTCCGGACAGGGAGGAACACTGAAGCTTTCTTT CASSFRTGRNTEAFF
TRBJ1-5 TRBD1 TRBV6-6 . TGTGCCAGCAGTTACTCGGGACAGGGGGTCCATCAGCCCCAGCATTTT CASSYSGQGVHQPQHF
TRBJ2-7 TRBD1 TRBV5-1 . TGCGCCAGCAGTCCCCTTCCCTTAGGGGGCAGTTACGAGCAGTACTTC CASSPLPLGGSYEQYF
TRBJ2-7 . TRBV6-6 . TGTGCCAGCAGGTTCGGTGGCGAGCAGTACTTC CASRFGGEQYF
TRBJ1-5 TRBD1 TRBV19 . TGTGCCAGTAGTGTCAAGGGGGCGAGCAATCAGCCCCAGCATTTT CASSVKGASNQPQHF
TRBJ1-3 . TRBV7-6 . TGTGCCAGCAGCTTAGAGGCCCCAGGGCTCCCCGCGGGAAACACCATATATTTT CASSLEAPGLPAGNTIYF
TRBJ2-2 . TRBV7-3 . TGTGCGAGCTCCGACCGGGGGGCGGACACCGGGGAGCTGTTTTTT CASSDRGADTGELFF
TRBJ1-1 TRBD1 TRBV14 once TGTGCCAGCAGCCAAGAATTTTTGGGACAGGAAGCTTTCTTT CASSQEFLGQEAFF
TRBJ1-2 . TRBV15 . TGTGCCACCAGCAGAGCAAGGACAGCCTTAAACTATGGCTACACCTTC CATSRARTALNYGYTF
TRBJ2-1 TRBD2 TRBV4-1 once TGCGCCAGCAGCCTATCTAGCGGTACCTACAATGAGCAGTTCTTC CASSLSSGTYNEQFF
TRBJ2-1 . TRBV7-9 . TGTGCCAGCTCCAGGGGGGGCAGCTACAATGAGCAGTTCTTC CASSRGGSYNEQFF
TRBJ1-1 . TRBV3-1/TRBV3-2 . TGTGCCAGCAGCCAAGGCAGATTGAACACTGAAGCTTTCTTT CASSQGRLNTEAFF
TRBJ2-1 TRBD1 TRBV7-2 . TGTGCCAGCAGCTTAGGGGACAGGGCTCTCAATGAGCAGTTCTTC CASSLGDRALNEQFF
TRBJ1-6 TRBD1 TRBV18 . TGTGCCAGCTCACGATTACAGGGGAAGAATTCACCCCTCCACTTT CASSRLQGKNSPLHF
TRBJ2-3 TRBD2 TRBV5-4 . TGTGCCAGCAGCGCCTCTCTTAGCGGGAGGAACACAGATACGCAGTATTTT CASSASLSGRNTDTQYF
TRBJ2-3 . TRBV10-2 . TGCGCCAGCAGTGAGTCCGCTTGGCAGGGGGGCGATACGCAGTATTTT CASSESAWQGGDTQYF
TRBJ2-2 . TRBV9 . TGTGCCAGCAGCCCCTCGGCGGGAAACACCGGGGAGCTGTTTTTT CASSPSAGNTGELFF
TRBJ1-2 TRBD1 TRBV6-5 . TGTGCCAGCAGTTACCTGGGACAGCATGGCTACACCTTC CASSYLGQHGYTF
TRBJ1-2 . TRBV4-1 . TGCGCCAGCAGCCAAGGCATGAGGGATAGGGGCTACACCTTC CASSQGMRDRGYTF
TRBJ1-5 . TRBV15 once TGTGCCACCAGCAGAGATCAGGCACCTCTCCGGAATCAGCCCCAGCATTTT CATSRDQAPLRNQPQHF
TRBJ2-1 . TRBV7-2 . TGTGCCAGCAGCTTACGCCAGGGGCTATCGTGGAATGAGCAGTTCTTC CASSLRQGLSWNEQFF
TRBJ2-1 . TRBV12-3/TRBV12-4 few TGTGCCAGCAGACAAGTTCAGGACAATGAGCAGTTCTTC CASRQVQDNEQFF
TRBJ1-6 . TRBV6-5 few TGTGCCAGCAGTTACTCGGGAGGGAGGGATTCACCCCTCCACTTT CASSYSGGRDSPLHF
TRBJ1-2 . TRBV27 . TGTGCCAGCGGGGGGGGCCGGACAGCTCGCTATGGCTACACCTTC CASGGGRTARYGYTF
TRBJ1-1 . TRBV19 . TGTGCCAGTAGTGGTAAATCTTCATCAGGGGCCACTGAAGCTTTCTTT CASSGKSSSGATEAFF
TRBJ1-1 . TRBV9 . TGTGCCAGCAGCAAACCACAGGGAGTAGGGACTGAAGCTTTCTTT CASSKPQGVGTEAFF
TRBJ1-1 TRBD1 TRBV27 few TGTGCCAGCAGTATACAGGACAGGGGAAAAGCTTTCTTT CASSIQDRGKAFF
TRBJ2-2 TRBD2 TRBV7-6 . TGTGCCAGCAGCCCCAGGACTAGCGGGGGCACCGGGGAGCTGTTTTTT CASSPRTSGGTGELFF
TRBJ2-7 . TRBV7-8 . TGTGCCAGCAGCCGTGCGTTTGCCGAGCAGTACTTC CASSRAFAEQYF
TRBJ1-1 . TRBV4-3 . TGCGCCAGCAGTTTTGGACCCGGGGGCACTGAAGCTTTCTTT CASSFGPGGTEAFF
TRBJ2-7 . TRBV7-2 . TGTGCCAGCAGCTTTGAGACAGGCCCCTCCTACGAGCAGTACTTC CASSFETGPSYEQYF
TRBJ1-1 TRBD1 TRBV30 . TGTGCCTGGAGCGCCGCCGGACAGGGTCTGAGAGCTTTCTTT CAWSAAGQGLRAFF
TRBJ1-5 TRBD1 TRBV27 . TGTGCCAGCAGTTTAGAGGCAGGGGGCGATCAGCCCCAGCATTTT CASSLEAGGDQPQHF
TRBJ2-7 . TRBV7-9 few TGTGCCAGCAGCCCCACCGAGTACCCCTACGAGCAGTACTTC CASSPTEYPYEQYF
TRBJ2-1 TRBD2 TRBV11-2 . TGTGCCAGCAGCTTAGGAGGGCGGGGGGGCCGTGATGAGCAGTTCTTC CASSLGGRGGRDEQFF
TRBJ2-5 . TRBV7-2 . TGTGCCAGCAGCTTACCCGGGAACCAAGAGACCCAGTACTTC CASSLPGNQETQYF
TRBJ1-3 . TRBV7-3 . TGTGCCAGCAGCTTCGGTAGCGTTTCCTCTGGAAACACCATATATTTT CASSFGSVSSGNTIYF
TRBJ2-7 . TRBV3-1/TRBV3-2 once TGTGCCAGCAGCCAAGATGGGCACGAGCAGTACTTC CASSQDGHEQYF
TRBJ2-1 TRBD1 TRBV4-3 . TGCGCCAGCAGCCAAGGAGGGCCAGGGGGCAATGAGCAGTTCTTC CASSQGGPGGNEQFF
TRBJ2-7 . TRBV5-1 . TGCGCCAGCAGCTTGGCGGGGGTCAGCCCATCGCAGTACTTC CASSLAGVSPSQYF